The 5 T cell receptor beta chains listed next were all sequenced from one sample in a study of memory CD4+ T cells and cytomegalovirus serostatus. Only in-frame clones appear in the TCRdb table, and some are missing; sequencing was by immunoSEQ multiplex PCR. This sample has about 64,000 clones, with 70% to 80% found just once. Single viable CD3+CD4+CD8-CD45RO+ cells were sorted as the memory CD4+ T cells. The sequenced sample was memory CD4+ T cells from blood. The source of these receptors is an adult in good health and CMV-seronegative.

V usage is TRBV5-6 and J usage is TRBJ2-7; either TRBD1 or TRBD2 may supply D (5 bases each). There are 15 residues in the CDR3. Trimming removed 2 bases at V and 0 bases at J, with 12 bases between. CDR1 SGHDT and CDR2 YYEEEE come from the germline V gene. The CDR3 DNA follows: TGTGCCAGCAGCTTCGGGACCCAAAGCTCCTACGAGCAGTACTTC. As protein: CASSFGTQSSYEQYF. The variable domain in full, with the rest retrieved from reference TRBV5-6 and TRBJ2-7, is DAGVTQSPTHLIKTRGQQVTLRCSPKSGHDTVSWYQQALGQGPQFIFQYYEEEERQRGNFPDRFSGHQFPNYSSELNVNALLLGDSALYLCASSFGTQSSYEQYFGPGTRLTVT.

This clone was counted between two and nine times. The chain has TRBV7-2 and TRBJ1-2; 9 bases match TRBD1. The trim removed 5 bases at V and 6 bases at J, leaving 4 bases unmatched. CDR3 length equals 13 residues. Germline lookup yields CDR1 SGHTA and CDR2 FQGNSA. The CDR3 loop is CASSGGQGHGYTF. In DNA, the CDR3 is TGTGCCAGCAGCGGGGGACAGGGCCATGGCTACACCTTC.

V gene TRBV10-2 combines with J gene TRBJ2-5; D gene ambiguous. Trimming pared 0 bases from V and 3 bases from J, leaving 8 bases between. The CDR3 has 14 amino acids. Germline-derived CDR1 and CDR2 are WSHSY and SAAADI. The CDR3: CASSESNREETQYF. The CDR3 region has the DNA TGCGCCAGCAGTGAGTCCAATCGTGAAGAGACCCAGTACTTC.

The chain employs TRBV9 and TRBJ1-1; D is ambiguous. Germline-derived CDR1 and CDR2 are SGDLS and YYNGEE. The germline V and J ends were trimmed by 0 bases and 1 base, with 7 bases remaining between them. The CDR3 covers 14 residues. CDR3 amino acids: CASSVAGGNTEAFF. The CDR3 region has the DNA TGTGCCAGCAGCGTAGCTGGAGGGAACACTGAAGCTTTCTTT. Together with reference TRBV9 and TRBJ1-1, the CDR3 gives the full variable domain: DSGVTQTPKHLITATGQRVTLRCSPRSGDLSVYWYQQSLDQGLQFLIQYYNGEERAKGNILERFSAQQFPDLHSELNLSSLELGDSALYFCASSVAGGNTEAFFGQGTRLTVV.

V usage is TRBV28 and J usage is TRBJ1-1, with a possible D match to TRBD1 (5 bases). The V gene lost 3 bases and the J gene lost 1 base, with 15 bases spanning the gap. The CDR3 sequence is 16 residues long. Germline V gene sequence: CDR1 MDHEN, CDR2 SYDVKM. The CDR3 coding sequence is TGTGCCAGCAGTTTGCTCCCCGGGACGGCGAACACTGAAGCTTTCTTT. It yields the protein CASSLLPGTANTEAFF.